The 21 T cell receptor beta chains in this list originate from one sample, sequenced in a study of blood T cell repertoires in COVID-19. The table came from immunoSEQ multiplex PCR; TCRdb's copy has only in-frame clones and leaves some out. Of roughly 100,000 clones in the sample, 85% are singletons; the top ten hold roughly 4%. The sample was peripheral blood. Receptors were obtained from a man aged 45-65 years with acute or convalescent COVID-19.

J is TRBJ1-3 and V is TRBV18; D is perhaps TRBD1 (6 bases). Germline values: CDR1 KGHSH, CDR2 LQKENI. Trimming took off 6 bases at V and 3 bases at J, with 12 bases between the two ends. The CDR3 is 14 amino acids. CDR3 sequence: CASSHREGGNTIYF. The CDR3 region has the DNA TGTGCCAGCTCGCACAGGGAAGGTGGAAACACCATATATTTT.

The table lists this clone with a count of one. V and J are TRBV6-5 and TRBJ2-3, with a possible D match to TRBD1 (6 bases). Trimming stripped 7 bases from V and 2 bases from J, with 16 bases between. CDR1 is MNHEY, CDR2 SVGAGI, per germline. CDR3 length: 15 amino acids. CDR3 in DNA: TGTGCCAGCACCGTCAGGGGTTCCCCCACAGATACGCAGTATTTT. Its protein product is CASTVRGSPTDTQYF.

This sequence joins TRBV12-3 or TRBV12-4 and TRBJ2-5; the D is unclear. The CDR3 is made up of 12 amino acids. Trimming removed 5 bases from V and 5 bases from J, with 9 bases in between. The CDR3 nucleotides read TGTGCCAGCAGTCTACGTCGGGAGACCCAGTACTTC. As protein: CASSLRRETQYF.

The chain couples TRBV2 to TRBJ2-7; D is undetermined. The CDR3 consists of 15 residues. The germline gives CDR1 SNHLY, CDR2 FYNNEI. V lost 1 base and J lost 7, with 17 bases in between. The CDR3 loop is CASSEDSSSVREQYF. For the CDR3, the DNA is TGTGCCAGCAGTGAAGACTCTTCTTCCGTGCGGGAGCAGTACTTC.

This CDR3 is CASSYLGDSNQPQHF. DNA of the CDR3: TGTGCCAGCAGTTACTTAGGGGATAGCAATCAGCCCCAGCATTTT. The J gene is TRBJ1-5, the V gene TRBV6-2 or TRBV6-3, with D perhaps matching TRBD1 (5 bases). The germline CDR1 and CDR2 sequences are MNHEY and SVGEGT. There are 15 residues in the CDR3. V was clipped by 1 base and J by 0 bases, with 7 bases between them.

The gene calls are TRBV6-1 and TRBJ1-4; perhaps TRBD1 as D (6 bases). In germline, CDR1 is MNHNS, CDR2 SASEGT. This CDR3 contains 15 residues. V lost 2 bases to trimming and J lost 6 bases, with 13 bases between them. CDR3 amino acids: CASSERGSGYEKLFF. The CDR3 DNA follows: TGTGCCAGCAGTGAAAGGGGGAGTGGGTATGAAAAACTGTTTTTT.

The rearrangement links TRBV5-6 to TRBJ2-5, with D perhaps TRBD1 (6 bases). The V end lost 0 bases, the J end lost 3 bases, and 6 bases lay between the germline ends. The CDR3 runs 13 residues. Germline values: CDR1 SGHDT, CDR2 YYEEEE. CDR3 protein: CASSLDREETQYF. The CDR3 DNA is TGTGCCAGCAGCTTGGACAGGGAAGAGACCCAGTACTTC.

The chain joins TRBV27 to TRBJ2-5; 8 nucleotides match TRBD1. The CDR3 length is 15 residues. Germline lookup yields CDR1 MNHEY and CDR2 SMNVEV (reference sequence). Germline trimming cut 2 bases from V and 1 base from J; bases unmatched to any gene: 3. The CDR3 loop is CASSLRTGFQETQYF. The DNA for the CDR3 is TGTGCCAGCAGTTTACGGACAGGGTTCCAAGAGACCCAGTACTTC.

This clone was counted once. The chain has TRBV3-1 (or the pseudogene TRBV3-2) and TRBJ2-7; D gene uncertain. This CDR3 contains 15 residues. Germline V CDR1 and CDR2: LGHDT, YNNKEL (reference sequence). Trimming removed 5 bases at V and 0 bases at J, with 14 bases between. CDR3 sequence: CASSSSYTGSYEQYF. In DNA, the CDR3 is TGTGCCAGCAGCTCTTCTTATACCGGCTCCTACGAGCAGTACTTC.

The J gene is TRBJ2-7, the V gene TRBV3-1 (or the pseudogene TRBV3-2), with TRBD2 matching over 7 bases. After removal of 5 bases from V and 3 bases from J, the junction contained 10 bases not matched to a gene. Germline V gene sequence: CDR1 LGHDT, CDR2 YNNKEL (reference sequence). CDR3 length: 15 amino acids. CDR3 nucleotides: TGTGCCAGCAGCAGGGCCGGAGCGGGGAGCTACGAGCAGTACTTC. Translating it yields CASSRAGAGSYEQYF.

The chain joins TRBV6-6 to TRBJ1-1; D ambiguous. Germline-derived CDR1 and CDR2 are MNHNY and SVGAGI (reference sequence). The CDR3 is made up of 13 amino acids. Trimming removed 7 bases from V and 0 bases from J, with 9 bases in between. The CDR3 loop is CASKLNMNTEAFF. The CDR3 DNA follows: TGTGCCAGCAAGCTTAATATGAACACTGAAGCTTTCTTT.

The chain is built from TRBV5-6 and TRBJ2-7; D is unclear. The germline V and J ends were trimmed by 0 bases and 2 bases, with 9 bases remaining between them. From germline, CDR1 is SGHDT and CDR2 YYEEEE. The CDR3 runs 14 residues. CDR3 nucleotide sequence: TGTGCCAGCAGCTTGGGACAACCGACCTACGAGCAGTACTTC. Translating it yields CASSLGQPTYEQYF.

The chain recombines TRBV3-1 (or the pseudogene TRBV3-2) with TRBJ2-2; unclear D gene. There are 14 residues in the CDR3. Per the germline V gene, CDR1 is LGHDT and CDR2 is YNNKEL (reference sequence). V was cut by 4 bases and J by 4 bases, with 10 bases left in between. The CDR3 spells CASSPEARTGELFF. As DNA, the CDR3 is TGTGCCAGCAGCCCCGAAGCGCGCACCGGGGAGCTGTTTTTT.

J is TRBJ2-7 and V is TRBV27, with 9 positions matching TRBD1. V lost 5 bases, J lost 4 bases, and 6 bases stayed unmatched. The length of the CDR3 is 14 residues. Looked up from germline, CDR1 is MNHEY and CDR2 is SMNVEV (reference sequence). Here the CDR3 DNA reads TGTGCCAGCAGTGTTTCGGGACAGGGATACGAGCAGTACTTC. Its protein product is CASSVSGQGYEQYF.

The chain carries TRBV19 and TRBJ2-2; D unclear. Per germline, CDR1 LNHDA and CDR2 SQIVND (reference sequence). Trimming removed 2 bases at V and 8 bases at J, with 3 bases between. The CDR3 is made up of 11 amino acids. CDR3 sequence (DNA): TGTGCCAGTAGTATACTGGGGGAGCTGTTTTTT. It yields the protein CASSILGELFF.

The V call is TRBV5-4, the J call TRBJ2-5; TRBD2 agrees at 7 bases. The CDR3 contains 15 residues. Losses at the gene ends were 0 bases for V and 5 bases for J; bases not matched to a gene: 7. Looked up from germline, CDR1 is SGHNT and CDR2 is YYREEE (reference sequence). CDR3 bases: TGTGCCAGCAGCTTGGGCCTAGCGGCTTTGGAGACCCAGTACTTC. It is translated as CASSLGLAALETQYF. Filled out from reference TRBV5-4 and TRBJ2-5, the complete variable domain reads ETGVTQSPTHLIKTRGQQVTLRCSSQSGHNTVSWYQQALGQGPQFIFQYYREEENGRGNFPPRFSGLQFPNYSSELNVNALELDDSALYLCASSLGLAALETQYFGPGTRLLVL.

The CDR3 DNA reads as TGTGCCAGCAGCGTAAACTGGGTGGGGGCGAGAGGCTACACCTTC. Translated: CASSVNWVGARGYTF. This chain links TRBV9 with TRBJ1-2; D perhaps matches TRBD1 (6 bases). The ends were cut back, 1 base at V and 8 bases at J, with 18 bases in the middle. The CDR3 is made up of 15 amino acids. CDR1 is SGDLS and CDR2 is YYNGEE in the germline V gene.

V is TRBV5-1 and J is TRBJ2-3; 11 bases align to TRBD1. The CDR3 is made up of 14 amino acids. Germline CDR1 is SGHRS and CDR2 is YFSETQ. Trimming at V came to 5 bases and at J to 4 bases, leaving 3 bases not matched to a gene. CDR3 amino acids: CASSGGQGADTQYF. CDR3 nucleotide sequence: TGCGCCAGCAGTGGGGGACAGGGGGCAGATACGCAGTATTTT.

The chain links TRBV4-1 to TRBJ2-7, with 13 bases aligning to TRBD2. The CDR3 extends over 16 amino acids. V shed 1 base, J shed 5 bases, and the junction held 5 bases outside the gene matches. The V gene's germline CDR1 is MGHRA and CDR2 YSYEKL. DNA of the CDR3: TGCGCCAGCAGCCAAGGAAGGACTAGCGGGAGAAACGAGCAGTACTTC. The encoded protein is CASSQGRTSGRNEQYF.

The chain has TRBV5-1 and TRBJ1-3; no reliable D call. This CDR3 is built from 16 residues. Trimming left V 4 bases short and J 0 bases short, with 14 bases between. CDR1 SGHRS and CDR2 YFSETQ come from the germline V gene. CDR3 amino acids: CASSPFAGGSGNTIYF. CDR3 coding DNA: TGCGCCAGCAGCCCCTTTGCTGGAGGCTCTGGAAACACCATATATTTT.

The V and J genes are TRBV28 and TRBJ2-1; TRBD2 matches 7 bases. This CDR3 comprises 16 residues. Germline values: CDR1 MDHEN, CDR2 SYDVKM. J lost 8 bases, V lost 3 bases, and 13 bases had no gene match. Here the CDR3 DNA reads TGTGCCAGCAGTTTTTCTGGCGGGAGTGTCTTCGATGAGCAGTTCTTC. It yields the protein CASSFSGGSVFDEQFF. Based on the CDR3 plus reference TRBV28 and TRBJ2-1, the full variable domain is DVKVTQSSRYLVKRTGEKVFLECVQDMDHENMFWYRQDPGLGLRLIYFSYDVKMKEKGDIPEGYSVSREKKERFSLILESASTNQTSMYLCASSFSGGSVFDEQFFGPGTRLTVL.